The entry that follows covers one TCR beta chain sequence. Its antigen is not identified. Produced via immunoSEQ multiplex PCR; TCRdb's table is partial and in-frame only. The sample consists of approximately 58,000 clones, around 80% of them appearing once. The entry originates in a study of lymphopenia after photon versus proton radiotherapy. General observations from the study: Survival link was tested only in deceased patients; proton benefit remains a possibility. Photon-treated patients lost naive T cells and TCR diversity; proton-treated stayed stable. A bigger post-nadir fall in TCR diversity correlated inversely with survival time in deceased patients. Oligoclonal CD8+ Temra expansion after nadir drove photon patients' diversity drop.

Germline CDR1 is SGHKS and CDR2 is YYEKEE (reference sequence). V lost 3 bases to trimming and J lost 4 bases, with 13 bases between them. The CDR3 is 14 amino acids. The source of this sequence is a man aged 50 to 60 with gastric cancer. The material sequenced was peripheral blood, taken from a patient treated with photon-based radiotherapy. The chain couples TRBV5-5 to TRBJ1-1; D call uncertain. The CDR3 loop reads CASSSHRYPTEAFF. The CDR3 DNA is TGTGCCAGCAGCTCCCATAGGTACCCCACTGAAGCTTTCTTT.